A selection of T cell receptor beta chains follows, all from one sample in a study of T cell responses to AZD1222 COVID-19 vaccine. Clones were sequenced by immunoSEQ multiplex PCR, and TCRdb holds only the in-frame ones, with some missing. The sample holds 150,000 to 200,000 clones, under 95% seen once. Sequences were derived from peripheral blood, sampled 28 days after the second AZD1222 dose. The receptors here all came from an adult who received the AZD1222 COVID-19 vaccine. The CDR3 runs from the conserved cysteine through the conserved F or W. The D gene is left open where the match is weak. A row's size may be missing; if present it is once, few, many or a size class.

v_gene	abundance	len	d_gene	j_gene	CDR3nt	CDR3aa
TRBV27	NA	14	NA	TRBJ2-1	TGTGCCAGCAGTTTAGCAGGGGACTACAATGAGCAGTTCTTC	CASSLAGDYNEQFF
TRBV4-1	NA	16	NA	TRBJ2-1	TGCGCCAGCAGCCAAGACCGGGACGACTCCTACAATGAGCAGTTCTTC	CASSQDRDDSYNEQFF
TRBV4-3	NA	13	NA	TRBJ1-2	TGCGCCAGCAGCCAAGACAGGGGTCCCGGCTACACCTTC	CASSQDRGPGYTF
TRBV5-5	NA	14	NA	TRBJ2-5	TGTGCCAGCAGCTTGGCTGGGCGGGAAGAGACCCAGTACTTC	CASSLAGREETQYF
TRBV21-1	NA	14	NA	TRBJ2-1	TGTGCCAGCAGCTCCCTCCTCGCAGCGGAGAGGCAGTTCTTC	CASSSLLAAERQFF
TRBV5-1	NA	18	TRBD2	TRBJ2-7	TGCGCCAGCAGCCTCCGGAGCTGGACTAGTTTGTCTCAGTACGAGCAGTACTTC	CASSLRSWTSLSQYEQYF
TRBV7-8	NA	14	NA	TRBJ1-1	TGTGCCAGCAGCCTCCGGACGAGGAACACTGAAGCTTTCTTT	CASSLRTRNTEAFF
TRBV7-2	NA	12	NA	TRBJ2-7	TGTGCCAGCAGCTTAGTAAGGCCCGAGCAGTACTTC	CASSLVRPEQYF
TRBV7-6	NA	15	NA	TRBJ2-1	TGTGCCAGCAGCTTAGAGATCGGAACCTACAATGAGCAGTTCTTC	CASSLEIGTYNEQFF
TRBV19	NA	14	TRBD2	TRBJ2-3	TGTGCCAGTAGCGGGACTAGTTTCACAGATACGCAGTATTTT	CASSGTSFTDTQYF
TRBV6-6	few	15	TRBD2	TRBJ2-1	TGTGCCAGCAGCTTCGCGGGAGGGACCTACAATGAGCAGTTCTTC	CASSFAGGTYNEQFF
TRBV6-8	NA	18	NA	TRBJ1-5	TGTGCCATACCGGTCGAAGCTTTCCCAGTTGGGGGCAATCAGCCCCAGCATTTT	CAIPVEAFPVGGNQPQHF
TRBV27	NA	16	TRBD1	TRBJ1-4	TGTGCCAGCAGCCCCCCGGGACAGGGGTCTAATGAAAAACTGTTTTTT	CASSPPGQGSNEKLFF
TRBV24-1	NA	15	TRBD2	TRBJ2-7	TGTGCCACCAGTGATTCTGCTAGCGGGGCCTACGAGCAGTACTTC	CATSDSASGAYEQYF
TRBV24-1	NA	15	TRBD2	TRBJ2-1	TGTGCCACCAGTGGTCGGGAGGACCTGTACAATGAGCAGTTCTTC	CATSGREDLYNEQFF
TRBV28	NA	16	NA	TRBJ1-2	TGTGCCAGCAGTCTAACCGGGCCGGTGGGGGACTATGGCTACACCTTC	CASSLTGPVGDYGYTF
TRBV27	few	13	NA	TRBJ1-5	TGTGCCAGCAGTAACCTAGGCAATCAGCCCCAGCATTTT	CASSNLGNQPQHF
TRBV6-2/TRBV6-3	NA	14	TRBD1	TRBJ1-2	TGTGCCAGCATCCCACAGGGGTTTCTCTATGGCTACACCTTC	CASIPQGFLYGYTF
TRBV9	NA	14	TRBD2	TRBJ2-1	TGTGCCAGCAGCGTAGGCGGGAGTCGTGATGAGCAGTTCTTC	CASSVGGSRDEQFF
TRBV27	NA	15	TRBD1	TRBJ1-5	TGTGCCAGCAGACCGGGACAGGGCAACAATCAGCCCCAGCATTTT	CASRPGQGNNQPQHF
TRBV10-1	NA	16	TRBD1	TRBJ2-2	TGCGCCAGCAGTCTGGACAGGGTTAGCGGCACCGGGGAGCTGTTTTTT	CASSLDRVSGTGELFF
TRBV30	NA	15	TRBD2	TRBJ2-3	TGTGCCTGGACCCCACTAGCGGCTAGCACAGATACGCAGTATTTT	CAWTPLAASTDTQYF
TRBV7-2	once	14	NA	TRBJ1-1	TGTGCCAGCAGCTTAACGGATTTGAACACTGAAGCTTTCTTT	CASSLTDLNTEAFF
TRBV28	once	13	TRBD1	TRBJ1-4	TGTGCCAGCAGTTTGACAGGGGCCAAAAAACTGTTTTTT	CASSLTGAKKLFF
TRBV4-2	NA	18	TRBD2	TRBJ2-3	TGTGCCAGCAGCCAAGAAGCCGGACTAGCGGGGAGCACAGATACGCAGTATTTT	CASSQEAGLAGSTDTQYF
TRBV7-9	NA	14	NA	TRBJ1-1	TGTGCCAGCAGCTTAGCGGGAACCTCCATTGAAGCTTTCTTT	CASSLAGTSIEAFF
TRBV7-8	NA	13	NA	TRBJ2-5	TGTGCCAGCAGCTTATTAGTTTACGAGACCCAGTACTTC	CASSLLVYETQYF
TRBV6-2/TRBV6-3	NA	17	NA	TRBJ1-5	TGTGCCAGCAGCCCTAATCAGGCTCTCGGGAACAATCAGCCCCAGCATTTT	CASSPNQALGNNQPQHF
TRBV3-1/TRBV3-2	NA	15	TRBD1	TRBJ1-5	TGTGCCAGCAGCCAAGGGAGTCCAGGGGGTCAGCCCCAGCATTTT	CASSQGSPGGQPQHF
TRBV27	NA	14	NA	TRBJ2-7	TGTGCCAGCAGTTTATGGGGTGGGAAGTACGAGCAGTACTTC	CASSLWGGKYEQYF
TRBV5-6	NA	15	TRBD2	TRBJ2-7	TGTGCCAGCAGCTTGGGACTAGCGGGACTGTACGAGCAGTACTTC	CASSLGLAGLYEQYF
TRBV5-1	once	15	TRBD1	TRBJ2-7	TGCGCCAGCAGCATGGCCGGGACAGGAGGCTACGAGCAGTACTTC	CASSMAGTGGYEQYF
TRBV6-5	NA	14	TRBD2	TRBJ2-1	TGTGCCAGCAGAAGCGGGGATTACTACAATGAGCAGTTCTTC	CASRSGDYYNEQFF
TRBV29-1	NA	12	NA	TRBJ1-2	TGCAGCGTTGGGTCCAGGGTCTATGGCTACACCTTC	CSVGSRVYGYTF
TRBV6-2/TRBV6-3	NA	13	TRBD1	TRBJ1-1	TGTGCCAGCAGTTACCCGGGGACAGTTGAAGCTTTCTTT	CASSYPGTVEAFF
TRBV6-5	NA	13	NA	TRBJ1-1	TGTGCCAGCACAAGAAGTTTGAACACTGAAGCTTTCTTT	CASTRSLNTEAFF
TRBV3-1/TRBV3-2	NA	14	NA	TRBJ2-1	TGTGCCAGCAGCCTAGCGGTGTCCTACAATGAGCAGTTCTTC	CASSLAVSYNEQFF
TRBV6-6	NA	13	NA	TRBJ1-5	TGTGCCAGTCGGACAGATAGCAATCAGCCCCAGCATTTT	CASRTDSNQPQHF
TRBV5-1	NA	14	NA	TRBJ2-1	TGCGCCAGCAGCTTGGTTGATGGATACAATGAGCAGTTCTTC	CASSLVDGYNEQFF
TRBV5-4	NA	15	TRBD1	TRBJ1-6	TGTGCCAGCAGCTCGAGTCAGGGGGTTGGATCACCCCTCCACTTT	CASSSSQGVGSPLHF
TRBV6-1	NA	13	NA	TRBJ1-2	TGTGCCAGCAGTGAAGGGCTAGGCTATGGCTACACCTTC	CASSEGLGYGYTF
TRBV25-1	NA	13	NA	TRBJ1-1	TGTGCCAGCACACACTTAAGGAACACTGAAGCTTTCTTT	CASTHLRNTEAFF
TRBV13	NA	16	TRBD1	TRBJ2-7	TGTGCCAGCAGCTCCCGCGAAGGGGGCGCTTGGGACGAGCAGTACTTC	CASSSREGGAWDEQYF
TRBV7-9	NA	15	NA	TRBJ2-7	TGTGCCAGCAGCTCGACGTCGGTTGGGATCTACGAGCAGTACTTC	CASSSTSVGIYEQYF
TRBV27	NA	13	NA	TRBJ1-1	TGTGCCAGCATGTTTGCGGCAAACACTGAAGCTTTCTTT	CASMFAANTEAFF
TRBV18	NA	16	TRBD2	TRBJ2-2	TGTGCCAGCTCACCACCGGGACTAGCTTACACCGGGGAGCTGTTTTTT	CASSPPGLAYTGELFF
TRBV2	NA	15	NA	TRBJ2-6	TGTGCCAGCAAGCAAAGAGCTTCTGGGGCCAACGTCCTGACTTTC	CASKQRASGANVLTF
TRBV6-5	few	15	NA	TRBJ1-5	TGTGCCAGCACCCTGGCAGCTAATAGCAATCAGCCCCAGCATTTT	CASTLAANSNQPQHF
TRBV7-2	NA	15	NA	TRBJ1-2	TGTGCCAGCAGCCTTACCGGTCCCGCGGTCTATGGCTACACCTTC	CASSLTGPAVYGYTF
TRBV3-1/TRBV3-2	NA	15	TRBD2	TRBJ2-7	TGTGCCAGCAGCCCAGGGACGGGAGGGGGGTACGAGCAGTACTTC	CASSPGTGGGYEQYF
TRBV10-3	NA	14	NA	TRBJ1-2	TGTGCCATCAGTGAGACGTCGGGGGGATATGGCTACACCTTC	CAISETSGGYGYTF
TRBV5-6	NA	14	NA	TRBJ2-1	TGTGCCAGCAGCTTGGTGTCTAGTTACAATGAGCAGTTCTTC	CASSLVSSYNEQFF
TRBV2	NA	13	NA	TRBJ2-7	TGTGCCAGCTTAAAAAGGGGATCCTACGAGCAGTACTTC	CASLKRGSYEQYF
TRBV5-6	NA	14	TRBD1	TRBJ1-6	TGTGCCAGCAACCTTAGGACAGGGAATTCACCCCTCCACTTT	CASNLRTGNSPLHF
TRBV27	NA	12	TRBD2	TRBJ2-1	TGTGCCAGCCGGACTAGCTATAGTGAGCAGTTCTTC	CASRTSYSEQFF
TRBV28	NA	15	NA	TRBJ2-1	TGTGCCAGCAGGCGCGGGCCCAATTGGGTTAATGAGCAGTTCTTC	CASRRGPNWVNEQFF
TRBV5-1	few	16	TRBD2	TRBJ2-5	TGCGCCAGCAGCCCAGGGACTAGCGGGAGGGGTGAGACCCAGTACTTC	CASSPGTSGRGETQYF
TRBV7-9	NA	14	NA	TRBJ1-2	TGTGCCAGCAGCTACCCCTCTAGGGGCTATGGCTACACCTTC	CASSYPSRGYGYTF
TRBV3-1/TRBV3-2	NA	13	NA	TRBJ1-2	TGTGCCAGCAGCCAAGAACAGGGACGGGGCTACACCTTC	CASSQEQGRGYTF
TRBV5-1	NA	16	NA	TRBJ2-1	TGCGCCAGCAGCTCGTTGGATGGACGGGGCTACAATGAGCAGTTCTTC	CASSSLDGRGYNEQFF